One and the same sample provided the 22 T cell receptor beta chains below, sequenced in a study of early T cells in non-severe SARS-CoV-2 infection. TCRdb re-analysed the 5' RACE reads in MiXCR, keeping a single row per CDR3 protein. Of 70,000 to 90,000 distinct CDR3 sequences listed, approximately 12% are singletons. The sequencing sample was made of whole blood. These receptors originate from an adult who was a healthcare worker with PCR-confirmed SARS-CoV-2 infection or an uninfected control (not recorded which).

The chain links TRBV29-1 to TRBJ2-1; 9 nucleotides align to TRBD1. Trimming took 6 bases from V and 5 from J; bases not matched to a gene: 2. In germline, CDR1 is SQVTM, CDR2 ANQGSEA. This CDR3 has 12 residues. CDR3 region: CSVTGGHNEQFF. The CDR3 DNA sequence: TGCAGCGTCACAGGGGGCCACAATGAGCAGTTCTTC.

A few counts support this clonotype. The J gene is TRBJ2-7, the V gene TRBV29-1, with TRBD1 matching over 9 bases. The CDR3 is made up of 13 amino acids. Losses at the gene ends were 1 base for V and 4 bases for J; bases not matched to a gene: 2. Germline CDR1 reads SQVTM; CDR2 reads ANQGSEA. The CDR3 DNA reads as TGCAGCGTTGAAGGGGACAGGGTTTACGAGCAGTACTTC. Translating it yields CSVEGDRVYEQYF.

The chain recombines TRBV9 with TRBJ1-1; TRBD1 is a possible D gene (5 bases). Looked up from germline, CDR1 is SGDLS and CDR2 is YYNGEE. The CDR3 length is 15 residues. With 4 bases removed from V and 4 bases from J, the gap between germline ends came to 17 bases. CDR3 in amino acids: CASSSRTGETTEAFF. Here the CDR3 DNA reads TGTGCCAGCAGCTCCCGAACAGGTGAGACCACTGAAGCTTTCTTT.

In this sample, this clonotype turned up a few times. The chain is built from TRBV28 and TRBJ1-5, with D unclear. CDR3 length: 15 residues. The germline gives CDR1 MDHEN, CDR2 SYDVKM. Trimming pared 4 bases from V and 2 bases from J, leaving 12 bases between. The CDR3 sequence is CASSSQAPGNQPQHF. CDR3 in DNA: TGTGCCAGCAGTTCTCAGGCCCCGGGCAATCAGCCCCAGCATTTT.

In its sample, this clonotype was seen many times. CDR3 in amino acids: CSVDLPAGSEQFF. The CDR3, as DNA: TGCAGCGTTGACCTTCCAGCGGGGTCTGAGCAGTTCTTC. The chain carries TRBV29-1 and TRBJ2-1, with 7 bases that match TRBD2. Germline CDR1 SQVTM, CDR2 ANQGSEA. V gave up 3 bases and J gave up 9 bases; unmatched junction bases: 8. CDR3 length: 13 amino acids.

This clonotype was detected a few times. The chain uses TRBV28 and TRBJ2-7; D is uncertain. The CDR3 has 12 residues. V was trimmed by 3 bases and J by 4 bases, leaving 7 bases between them. CDR1 and CDR2 from the germline V gene are MDHEN and SYDVKM. The CDR3 DNA reads as TGTGCCAGCAGTTTCCACCTTTACGAGCAGTACTTC. Its protein product is CASSFHLYEQYF.

This clonotype was counted ten times or more. J is TRBJ2-1 and V is TRBV7-6, with 7 bases identical to TRBD2. There are 12 residues in the CDR3. From germline, CDR1 is SGHVS and CDR2 FNYEAQ. With V trimmed by 5 bases and J by 9 bases, 4 bases remained unmatched. CDR3 in amino acids: CASSKLASEQFF. The CDR3 bases are TGTGCCAGCAGCAAACTAGCGAGTGAGCAGTTCTTC.

This clonotype has more than one count but fewer than ten. This rearrangement joins TRBV18 to TRBJ1-2; no definite D call. V lost 2 bases and J 8 bases, leaving 15 bases between the germline ends. This CDR3 is 14 amino acids long. The germline V gene encodes CDR1 KGHSH and CDR2 LQKENI. This chain's CDR3 is CASSPKTLPEGYTF. The CDR3 region has the DNA TGTGCCAGCTCACCAAAGACCCTCCCCGAGGGCTACACCTTC.

This clonotype was seen at least ten times. The chain is built from TRBV2 and TRBJ2-5; no reliable D call. Trimming removed 6 bases at V and 1 base at J, with 6 bases between. Germline CDR1 and CDR2: SNHLY and FYNNEI. CDR3 length: 12 amino acids. CDR3 amino acids: CASRQSQETQYF. The CDR3 DNA follows: TGTGCCAGCAGGCAGTCCCAAGAGACCCAGTACTTC. Based on the CDR3 plus reference TRBV2 and TRBJ2-5, the full variable domain is EPEVTQTPSHQVTQMGQEVILRCVPISNHLYFYWYRQILGQKVEFLVSFYNNEISEKSEIFDDQFSVERPDGSNFTLKIRSTKLEDSAMYFCASRQSQETQYFGPGTRLLVL.

Worth noting for this clonotype: A much more abundant neighbour one base away suggests this may be a read error. J is TRBJ2-7 and V is TRBV29-1; D gene uncertain. This CDR3 is 13 amino acids long. V shed 7 bases and J shed 0 bases, with 13 bases lying between them. From germline, CDR1 is SQVTM and CDR2 ANQGSEA. The CDR3 here is CSATKSSSYEQYF. The CDR3 DNA is TGCAGCGCGACAAAGAGCAGCTCCTACGAGCAGTACTTC.

The rearrangement joins TRBV12-3 or TRBV12-4 to TRBJ2-3; TRBD1 aligns across 7 bases. The CDR3 is made up of 15 amino acids. The J segment lost 1 base and the V segment lost 5 bases, leaving 6 bases of the junction unmatched. The DNA for the CDR3 is TGTGCCAGCAGTCCCTGGACAGGTGGCACAGATACGCAGTATTTT. Translated, it gives CASSPWTGGTDTQYF.

The chain combines TRBV5-4 with TRBJ2-5; tentatively, D is TRBD1 (6 bases). Trimming removed 4 bases at V and 7 bases at J, with 14 bases between. The CDR3 consists of 13 residues. Germline V gene data show CDR1 as SGHNT and CDR2 as YYREEE (reference sequence). Here the CDR3 DNA reads TGTGCCAGCAGCAATAATACACAGGGGACCCAGTACTTC. The encoded protein is CASSNNTQGTQYF.

Concerning this clonotype: The germline gene is not matched at one end of the junction; a read error may be the cause. V usage is TRBV20-1 and J usage is TRBJ2-7; the match to TRBD1 covers 7 bases. Germline V gene data show CDR1 as DFQATT and CDR2 as SNEGSKA (reference sequence). This CDR3 comprises 14 residues. The CDR3 region has the DNA TGCAGTGCCATACTCAGGGGGAGACCTTACGAGCAGAACTTC. Protein product: CSAILRGRPYEQNF.

The chain links TRBV14 to TRBJ2-7; TRBD2 matches 8 bases. The germline V gene has CDR1 SGHDN and CDR2 FVKESK. The CDR3 has 16 amino acids. Trimming took 1 base from V and 2 from J; bases not matched to a gene: 7. The CDR3 is CASSQALPGLAYEQYF. The CDR3 coding sequence is TGTGCCAGCAGCCAAGCTCTACCGGGACTAGCCTACGAGCAGTACTTC. The entire variable domain, with the rest obtained from reference TRBV14 and TRBJ2-7, is as follows: EAGVTQFPSHSVIEKGQTVTLRCDPISGHDNLYWYRRVMGKEIKFLLHFVKESKQDESGMPNNRFLAERTGGTYSTLKVQPAELEDSGVYFCASSQALPGLAYEQYFGPGTRLTVT.

This clonotype has ten or more counts. The chain uses TRBV19 and TRBJ2-2; 7 bases map to TRBD1. Trimming at V came to 5 bases and at J to 5 bases, leaving 11 bases not matched to a gene. The CDR3 has 16 residues. The V gene's germline CDR1 is LNHDA and CDR2 SQIVND (reference sequence). CDR3: CASSLSGTGVTGELFF. CDR3 nucleotide sequence: TGTGCCAGTAGTCTCTCCGGTACAGGGGTGACCGGGGAGCTGTTTTTT.

This sequence joins TRBV28 and TRBJ1-1, with D perhaps TRBD1 (5 bases). The germline V gene encodes CDR1 MDHEN and CDR2 SYDVKM. The CDR3 length is 15 residues. V dropped 6 bases and J dropped 2 bases, with 16 bases sitting between them. CDR3 sequence: CASRTAGTENTEAFF. The CDR3 DNA reads TGTGCCAGCAGAACCGCCGGGACGGAAAACACTGAAGCTTTCTTT.

In this sample, this clonotype turned up a few times. The chain uses TRBV3-1 and TRBJ1-3; D ambiguous. This CDR3 has 14 amino acids. V was shortened by 4 bases and J by 4 bases, with 11 bases between the two germline ends. Germline V gene data show CDR1 as LGHDT and CDR2 as YNNKEL (reference sequence). DNA for the CDR3: TGTGCCAGCAGCCTTGTGGCCCCGGGAAACACCATATATTTT. This translates into CASSLVAPGNTIYF.

Only a few counts were recorded for this clonotype. The rearrangement links TRBV11-2 to TRBJ2-6; D is uncertain. Germline CDR1 SGHAT, CDR2 FQNNGV. V shed 5 bases and J shed 0 bases, with 14 bases lying between them. CDR3 length: 17 amino acids. The DNA for the CDR3 is TGTGCCAGCAGCACGGGTCCGGGCGTCTCTGGGGCCAACGTCCTGACTTTC. Translation: CASSTGPGVSGANVLTF.

This sequence joins TRBV5-1 and TRBJ2-1; D unclear. Germline assignment: CDR1 SGHRS and CDR2 YFSETQ. This CDR3 comprises 12 residues. V lost 5 bases, J lost 6 bases, and 9 bases lay in between. Written as DNA, the CDR3 is TGCGCCAGCAGGGGAACTTCCAATGAGCAGTTCTTC. This sequence encodes CASRGTSNEQFF.

At least ten counts were recorded for this clonotype. The chain combines TRBV7-3 with TRBJ2-1; the D gene is possibly TRBD2 (6 bases). The CDR3 runs to 14 residues. V was pared by 3 bases and J by 4 bases, with 10 bases between. Germline V gene data show CDR1 as SGHTA and CDR2 as FQGTGA. In DNA, the CDR3 is TGTGCCAGCAGCTTCCGGGGGTCTTACAATGAGCAGTTCTTC. Translation gives CASSFRGSYNEQFF.

This clonotype was detected only a few times. The rearrangement joins TRBV6-6 to TRBJ1-1; no reliable D call. Deletions cut 2 bases from V and 0 bases from J, with 4 bases between. The CDR3 extends over 13 amino acids. Germline CDR1 is MNHNY and CDR2 is SVGAGI (reference sequence). This chain's CDR3 is CASSYEVNTEAFF. In DNA, the CDR3 is TGTGCCAGCAGTTACGAAGTGAACACTGAAGCTTTCTTT.

This clonotype was picked up a small number of times. The J gene is TRBJ2-3, the V gene TRBV12-3 or TRBV12-4, with 7 bases that match TRBD1. CDR3 length: 15 amino acids. Trimming cost V 5 bases and J 5 bases; bases outside gene matches: 10. In DNA form, the CDR3 reads TGTGCCAGCAGTCCGGGGAATAGGGGGCGAGATACGCAGTATTTT. Translated, it gives CASSPGNRGRDTQYF.